What follows is one T cell receptor (beta chain) and its context. The sample holds a few counts of this clonotype. Its antigen remains unidentified. Base-call qualities are not available, and no considerably larger clone is one nucleotide away. Donors were roughly 40 systemically healthy Caucasian individuals from Russia aged roughly 6 to 100 years. About 9.1 milliliters of peripheral blood were collected from each donor into EDTA-treated Vacutainer tubes. Ficoll-Paque density-gradient centrifugation was used to isolate PBMCs, with at least 7 million obtained per sample. Trizol reagent was used to extract total RNA from the PBMCs, yielding at least 5 micrograms per sample. For every donor, an aliquot of PBMCs went through flow cytometry to measure the percentages of naive CD45RAhigh/CD27high T cells. This sample is part of a study of blood T cells in healthy people across ages (dated by TCRdb to the mid-2010s). About the study as a whole: Template switching captured roughly one uniquely barcoded TCR beta cDNA molecule per two T cells in model experiments. To avoid experimental bias, donors of different ages were spread randomly across the sequencing lanes. Age-related changes in TCR beta repertoire diversity were measured in the study by deep sequencing normalized with unique cDNA molecular identifiers. Two additional independent replicas of 1 million unique cDNA reads from the same blood draw were analyzed for two donors (one aged 18 to 30 and one aged 80 or older). Four age groups were formed from the donors: young (average about 15 years), middle-aged (approximately 40), aged (approximately 60) and long-lived (82). Study-wide conclusions, independent of this receptor: Estimates of total diversity from one million sequenced T cells were regarded as lower bounds and underestimates. Because donor CMV infection status was unknown, age-related changes in expanded clonotypes were potentially confounded. Compared with the aged group, more naive CD4+ T cells, fewer expanded clones and increased TCR diversity were shown by the long-lived group, suggesting age selection. There was a strong correlation between observed TCR beta diversity and the percentage of naive T cells measured by flow cytometry. As age increased, observed TCR beta diversity per million T cells dropped in a roughly linear way, and a significant reduction was already evident by age around 41. Conclusive comparison of naive and antigen-experienced compartments was prevented by the profiling of bulk unsorted PBMCs.

Libraries were made using 5' RACE. Data came from an Illumina HiSeq 2500. A second PCR of roughly 6 to 11 cycles was run with a J-beta primer mix and a sample-barcoded 5' primer. A template-switch 5' adaptor carrying 12 random nucleotides introduced a unique molecular identifier onto each TCR beta cDNA molecule. Each sample yielded at least 3 million CDR3-containing paired-end reads. First-strand cDNA was synthesized from all RNA with the Mint cDNA synthesis kit, primed by a TRBC-specific oligonucleotide. After uracil-DNA glycosylase treatment, a first 18-cycle PCR used universal primers M1SS and BC2_uni_R on all cDNA. Concerning the study's data processing: For normalization, 1 million high-quality reads were randomly selected from each sample, with every read carrying a distinct molecular identifier. Instead of being binned into consensus sequences, reads that shared molecular identifiers were thrown out. MiTCR, run with a Q25 quality threshold and the strictest error-elimination algorithm, handled CDR3 identification, clonotype clustering and error correction. A nonparametric unseen species model with Euler transformation was used to estimate a lower bound on total TCR beta diversity. TCRdb reanalyzed the raw reads on its own, using fastp at Q25 for trimming and MiXCR for clone calling, and kept in-frame beta chains. Each entry merges the rows of one CDR3 protein and shows their most common DNA and genes. The authors' filters were not applied to this entry. This sample is represented by 1.5 million to 2 million distinct CDR3 sequences; 28% of them were singletons. Of the sample, 7.7% is held by the ten largest clones.

From the cysteine up to the phenylalanine, the CDR3 has a length of 13 residues. The kept DNA is CDR3 alone, 39 bases in frame from the first base. Taken from the germline V gene, the CDR1 and CDR2 loops are SGHRS and YFSETQ. The clonotype originates from a woman in her twenties or thirties in good health. This chain joins TRBV5-1 to TRBJ2-1; TRBD1 matches 7 bases in the middle. The assigned J gene may be wrong: the sequence end matches TRBJ2-7 better. The material sequenced was blood. Here is the DNA: TGCGCCAGCAGCGCTGACAGGGACAATGAGCAGTACTTC. This codes for CASSADRDNEQYF.